These 24 T cell receptor beta chains originate from one sample sequenced in a study of blood T cells in healthy people across ages. Then a second PCR, running roughly 6 to 11 cycles, was carried out with a sample-barcoded 5' primer and a J-beta primer mix. MiXCR, applied by TCRdb to the 5' RACE reads, yields one record per CDR3 protein. The sample includes over 500,000 distinct CDR3 sequences, 40% to 65% seen only once; the top ten take less than 15%. Sequencing was performed on blood. Receptors were obtained from a woman aged 80 or older in good health.

This clonotype was detected a few times. This may arise from a read error, as a much more abundant clone is one base away. DNA for the CDR3: TGTGCCAGCGGCCAGGGACTAGCTTGGGGCGAGCAGTACTTC. This sequence encodes CASGQGLAWGEQYF. The chain combines TRBV12-3 or TRBV12-4 with TRBJ2-5; 9 bases fit TRBD2. The closer fit of TRBJ2-7 to the DNA end suggests the J call may be wrong. CDR3 length: 14 amino acids.

The chain carries TRBV27 and TRBJ1-5; possibly TRBD1 for D (5 bases). The CDR3 is 15 amino acids. Germline V gene sequence: CDR1 MNHEY, CDR2 SMNVEV (reference sequence). Trimming removed 6 bases from V and 4 bases from J, with 16 bases in between. CDR3 region: CASSRGREFNQPQHF. For the CDR3, the DNA is TGTGCCAGCAGCCGGGGGAGGGAGTTTAATCAGCCCCAGCATTTT.

The chain joins TRBV19 to TRBJ2-1; D might be TRBD1 (5 bases). Germline CDR1 LNHDA, CDR2 SQIVND (reference sequence). V gave up 4 bases and J gave up 7 bases, with 20 bases separating them. This CDR3 spans 16 amino acids. CDR3 bases: TGTGCCAGTAGTAGCCGCAGGGTTCAAGCGAGGAATGAGCAGTTCTTC. Residues: CASSSRRVQARNEQFF. Based on the CDR3 plus reference TRBV19 and TRBJ2-1, the full variable domain is DGGITQSPKYLFRKEGQNVTLSCEQNLNHDAMYWYRQDPGQGLRLIYYSQIVNDFQKGDIAEGYSVSREKKESFPLTVTSAQKNPTAFYLCASSSRRVQARNEQFFGPGTRLTVL.

This clonotype was detected a few times. The chain links TRBV7-9 to TRBJ1-1; 10 nucleotides line up with TRBD1. Germline V lookup: CDR1 SEHNR, CDR2 FQNEAQ (reference sequence). The length of the CDR3 is 14 residues. Trimming cost V 5 bases and J 4 bases; bases outside gene matches: 4. In nucleotides, the CDR3 is TGTGCCAGCAGCGTCCGGGACAGGGGCACTGAAGCTTTCTTT. Its translation is CASSVRDRGTEAFF.

This clonotype appeared a few times. The V and J genes are TRBV7-9 and TRBJ1-4; D is perhaps TRBD1 (5 bases). The CDR3 consists of 15 residues. Trimming cost V 0 bases and J 7 bases, with 12 bases left between them. Per the germline V gene, CDR1 is SEHNR and CDR2 is FQNEAQ (reference sequence). The CDR3 sequence: CASSLAGGPGEKLFF. The CDR3 bases are TGTGCCAGCAGCTTAGCCGGGGGACCGGGTGAAAAACTGTTTTTT.

Details on this clonotype: A much larger clone lies one base from this, so it may be a read error. The chain recombines TRBV10-1 with TRBJ2-5; 11 positions agree with TRBD2. Germline loops: CDR1 WNHNN, CDR2 SYGVQD (reference sequence). The trim removed 0 bases at V and 11 bases at J, leaving 11 bases unmatched. There are 16 residues in the CDR3. The CDR3 spells CASSESIAGGENEQYF. CDR3 DNA: TGCGCCAGCAGTGAGTCGATAGCGGGAGGGGAGAATGAGCAGTACTTC.

Concerning this clonotype itself: This may stem from a read error, because a much larger clone lies one nucleotide away. The V call is TRBV4-2, the J call TRBJ1-2; possible D gene TRBD1, 6 bases. The germline V gene has CDR1 LGHNA and CDR2 YNFKEQ. The CDR3 contains 15 residues. The CDR3 region is CAGSQDHPGGASYTF. The CDR3, as DNA: TGTGCCGGCAGCCAAGATCACCCTGGGGGGGCTAGCTACACCTTC.

The CDR3 sequence: CASSPGQGVETEAFF. CDR3 coding DNA: TGTGCCAGCAGCCCGGGACAGGGGGTAGAGACTGAAGCTTTCTTT. V gene TRBV3-1 combines with J gene TRBJ1-1; 11 bases match TRBD1. The V gene end was trimmed by 4 bases and the J gene end by 5 bases; junction bases not matched to a gene: 6. The V gene's germline CDR1 is LGHDT and CDR2 YNNKEL (reference sequence). The CDR3 runs 15 residues.

This chain joins TRBV29-1 and TRBJ1-2; TRBD1 is a possible D gene (6 bases). Trimming left V 7 bases short and J 3 bases short, with 21 bases between. The CDR3 runs to 15 residues. The V gene's germline CDR1 is SQVTM and CDR2 ANQGSEA. This chain's CDR3 is CSAGSLGRGDYGYTF. CDR3 sequence (DNA): TGCAGCGCCGGGTCCCTCGGCAGGGGAGACTATGGCTACACCTTC.

The rearrangement uses TRBV2 and TRBJ1-6, with unresolved D. This CDR3 contains 13 residues. V was clipped by 6 bases and J by 9 bases, with 12 bases between them. Germline assignment: CDR1 SNHLY and CDR2 FYNNEI. The CDR3 DNA is TGTGCCAGCAGGTCCACCGCGGCTTCACCCCTCCACTTT. As protein: CASRSTAASPLHF.

This clonotype has a count of ten or more. J is TRBJ2-1 and V is TRBV18; 10 bases align to TRBD2. This CDR3 is built from 16 residues. V was clipped by 4 bases and J by 4 bases; unmatched bases: 7. Germline values: CDR1 KGHSH, CDR2 LQKENI. DNA of the CDR3: TGTGCCAGCTCACGAGGACTAGCGGCGAGGTACAATGAGCAGTTCTTC. Protein product: CASSRGLAARYNEQFF.

The J gene is TRBJ2-1, the V gene TRBV4-1; no clear D. The CDR3 is 15 residues long. V was clipped by 2 bases and J by 4 bases, with 12 bases between them. Germline CDR1 and CDR2: MGHRA and YSYEKL. CDR3: CASSQLLAVYNEQFF. The CDR3 DNA sequence: TGCGCCAGCAGCCAACTCCTTGCAGTATACAATGAGCAGTTCTTC.

The table lists this clonotype with many counts. The chain uses TRBV28 and TRBJ2-1; a weak D match, TRBD2 (5 bases). V dropped 6 bases and J dropped 8 bases, with 5 bases sitting between them. Germline CDR1 MDHEN, CDR2 SYDVKM. The CDR3 spans 10 residues. The CDR3 DNA reads as TGTGCCAGCAGGGACTATGAGCAGTTCTTC. Protein sequence: CASRDYEQFF. Full variable domain (missing parts from reference TRBV28 and TRBJ2-1): DVKVTQSSRYLVKRTGEKVFLECVQDMDHENMFWYRQDPGLGLRLIYFSYDVKMKEKGDIPEGYSVSREKKERFSLILESASTNQTSMYLCASRDYEQFFGPGTRLTVL.

This clonotype was seen a few times. The rearrangement uses TRBV30 and TRBJ2-6; D not resolved. The V end was cut by 0 bases, the J end by 2 bases, with 17 bases between. The CDR3 spans 18 residues. Germline lookup yields CDR1 GTSNPN and CDR2 SVGIG (reference sequence). The CDR3 here is CAWSVSQILFPGANVLTF. In DNA form, the CDR3 reads TGTGCCTGGAGTGTGAGTCAGATCCTCTTCCCTGGGGCCAACGTCCTGACTTTC. The entire variable domain, with the rest obtained from reference TRBV30 and TRBJ2-6, is as follows: SQTIHQWPATLVQPVGSPLSLECTVEGTSNPNLYWYRQAAGRGLQLLFYSVGIGQISSEVPQNLSASRPQDRQFILSSKKLLLSDSGFYLCAWSVSQILFPGANVLTFGAGSRLTVL.

As to this clonotype: A much larger clonotype is one base distant, so this may be a read error. The chain joins TRBV27 to TRBJ1-1; D gene uncertain. Trimming stripped 5 bases from V and 10 bases from J, with 11 bases between. This CDR3 has 11 amino acids. CDR1 is MNHEY, CDR2 SMNVEV, per germline (reference sequence). The CDR3 DNA reads TGTGCCAGCAGTCCCCGGACCCGAGCTTTCTTT. It codes for CASSPRTRAFF.

The chain links TRBV6-5 to TRBJ2-5, with 9 bases aligning to TRBD2. The DNA end is a closer match to TRBJ2-7, so the J assignment may be wrong. The CDR3 sequence is 15 residues long. Germline CDR1 MNHEY, CDR2 SVGAGI. DNA for the CDR3: TGTGCCAGCAGTTACACTGGCGGGGGGGCCTGCGAGCAGTACTTC. Translation: CASSYTGGGACEQYF.

The CDR3 here is CASSHTSDIQYF. As DNA, the CDR3 is TGCGCCAGCAGCCACACTAGCGACATTCAGTACTTC. The V call is TRBV4-3, the J call TRBJ2-4; 7 bases are a match to TRBD2. The CDR3 length is 12 residues. The junction had 1 base not matched to a gene; V was cut back by 3 bases and J by 8 bases. Per germline, CDR1 LGHNA and CDR2 YSLEER.

This clonotype has only a few counts. The chain recombines TRBV27 with TRBJ1-2, with D possibly matching TRBD1 (5 bases). V lost 6 bases to trimming and J lost 8 bases, with 16 bases between them. The CDR3 spans 13 residues. The V gene's germline CDR1 is MNHEY and CDR2 SMNVEV (reference sequence). The CDR3 DNA follows: TGTGCCAGCAGACTCTCGGCAGGGCGCGGCTACACCTTC. Its translation: CASRLSAGRGYTF.

V usage is TRBV11-2 and J usage is TRBJ1-1; D unresolved. This CDR3 comprises 14 residues. V lost 2 bases and J 10 bases, leaving 17 bases between the germline ends. Germline V gene data show CDR1 as SGHAT and CDR2 as FQNNGV. The CDR3 nucleotides are TGTGCCAGCAGCTTAAAGGTGGTCGTGGCTCTAGCTTTCTTT. Translating gives CASSLKVVVALAFF.

This clonotype was seen a single time. The genes are TRBV12-3 or TRBV12-4 and TRBJ2-7; D remains unclear. The CDR3 is 16 amino acids. Trimming cost V 4 bases and J 4 bases, with 20 bases left between them. For the CDR3, the DNA is TGTGCCAGCAGTTGGGCTTTTGGGGTGAATCCGTACGAGCAGTACTTC. Amino acid sequence: CASSWAFGVNPYEQYF.

In regard to this clonotype: One end of the junction is discordant with germline, which a read error may explain. The chain links TRBV2 to TRBJ2-7, with D possibly matching TRBD1 (6 bases). Germline V gene data show CDR1 as SNHLY and CDR2 as FYNNEI. CDR3 length: 14 residues. The CDR3 here is CASSEQGTLYVQYF. The CDR3 nucleotides are TGTGCCAGCAGTGAGCAGGGGACGTTGTACGTGCAGTACTTC. Looking up the rest from reference TRBV2 and TRBJ2-7 gives the full variable domain: EPEVTQTPSHQVTQMGQEVILRCVPISNHLYFYWYRQILGQKVEFLVSFYNNEISEKSEIFDDQFSVERPDGSNFTLKIRSTKLEDSAMYFCASSEQGTLYVQYFGPGTRLTVT.

This rearrangement joins TRBV7-3 to TRBJ2-3; D perhaps matches TRBD1 (6 bases). V lost 5 bases and J 3 bases, leaving 15 bases between the germline ends. CDR1 SGHTA and CDR2 FQGTGA come from the germline V gene. CDR3 length: 15 amino acids. The CDR3 region is CASSRSDSTTDTQYF. The CDR3 DNA is TGTGCCAGCAGCCGTTCGGACAGTACGACAGATACGCAGTATTTT. Variable domain in full (rest from reference TRBV7-3 and TRBJ2-3): GAGVSQTPSNKVTEKGKYVELRCDPISGHTALYWYRQSLGQGPEFLIYFQGTGAADDSGLPNDRFFAVRPEGSVSTLKIQRTERGDSAVYLCASSRSDSTTDTQYFGPGTRLTVL.

The V call is TRBV6-2 or TRBV6-3, the J call TRBJ2-3; maybe TRBD2 (5 bases). The germline V and J ends were trimmed by 5 bases and 4 bases, with 13 bases remaining between them. The CDR3 extends over 14 amino acids. Germline assignment: CDR1 MNHEY and CDR2 SVGEGT. In DNA form, the CDR3 reads TGTGCCAGCAGTGACGACGGGGTCCCAGATACGCAGTATTTT. As protein: CASSDDGVPDTQYF.

The CDR3 DNA sequence: TGCAGTGCCCCACTAGCGGGGGGCCGCGAGCAGTACTTC. Protein: CSAPLAGGREQYF. The chain employs TRBV20-1 and TRBJ2-7, with 12 bases that match TRBD2. The CDR3 runs to 13 residues. The V gene's germline CDR1 is DFQATT and CDR2 SNEGSKA (reference sequence). Trimming took 6 bases from V and 6 from J; bases not matched to a gene: 6.